This T cell receptor beta chain was captured in a study of OX40 agonist ivuxolimab in advanced cancers. Study in general: Eligibility rules accepted prior anti-PD-1, anti-PD-L1 or anti-CTLA-4 therapy, and 30% to 40% had some. General study points: The CD4+ and CD8+ T cells in the blood had expanded clonally by week 6 at 0.1 to 3.0 mg/kg. Among the least clonally expanded were partial responders at 0.1-3.0 mg/kg. CD8+ T cells were the subset that, on average, had more expanded clones than CD4+.

Some clones are missing from TCRdb's copy, which holds only in-frame ones; the method was immunoSEQ multiplex PCR. The sample contains about 73,000 clones, roughly nine tenths of which appear only once. V was cut by 6 bases and J by 4 bases, with 11 bases left in between. The CDR3 sequence is 13 residues long. Germline V gene data show CDR1 as MDHEN and CDR2 as SYDVKM. In the case of this clone: Its cognate antigen is unknown.

The chain is built from TRBV28 and TRBJ2-3; D not resolved. The receptor comes from an adult with an advanced solid tumor such as melanoma, head and neck, liver or kidney cancer. Here the sequenced sample was CD4+ or CD8+ T cells sorted from blood, taken in a trial of the OX40 agonist ivuxolimab. This CDR3 is CASRSNRADTQYF. The CDR3 DNA reads TGTGCCAGCAGGTCGAATAGGGCAGATACGCAGTATTTT.